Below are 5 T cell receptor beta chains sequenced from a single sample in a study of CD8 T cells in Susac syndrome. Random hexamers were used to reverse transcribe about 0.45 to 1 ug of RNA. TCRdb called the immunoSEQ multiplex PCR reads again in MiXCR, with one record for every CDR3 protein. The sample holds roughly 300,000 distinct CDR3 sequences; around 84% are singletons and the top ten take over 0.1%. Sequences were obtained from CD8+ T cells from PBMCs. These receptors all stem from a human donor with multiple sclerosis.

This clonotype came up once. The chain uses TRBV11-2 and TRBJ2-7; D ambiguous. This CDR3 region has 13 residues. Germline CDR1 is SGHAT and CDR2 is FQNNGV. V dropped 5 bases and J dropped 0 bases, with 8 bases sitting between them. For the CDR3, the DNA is TGTGCCAGCAGCCAAGTCAGCTCCTACGAGCAGTACTTC. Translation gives CASSQVSSYEQYF.

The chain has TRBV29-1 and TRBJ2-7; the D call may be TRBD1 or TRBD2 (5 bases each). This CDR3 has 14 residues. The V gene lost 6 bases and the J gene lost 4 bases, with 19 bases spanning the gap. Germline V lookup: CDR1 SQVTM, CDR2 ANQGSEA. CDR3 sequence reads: CSVSGGNGGYEQYF. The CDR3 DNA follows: TGCAGCGTCAGTGGGGGAAACGGTGGGTACGAGCAGTACTTC.

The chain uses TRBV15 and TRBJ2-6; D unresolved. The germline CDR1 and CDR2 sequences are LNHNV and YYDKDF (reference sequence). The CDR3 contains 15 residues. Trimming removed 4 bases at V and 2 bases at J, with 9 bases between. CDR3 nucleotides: TGTGCCACCAGCAAAATAGAAACTGGGGCCAACGTCCTGACTTTC. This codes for CATSKIETGANVLTF.

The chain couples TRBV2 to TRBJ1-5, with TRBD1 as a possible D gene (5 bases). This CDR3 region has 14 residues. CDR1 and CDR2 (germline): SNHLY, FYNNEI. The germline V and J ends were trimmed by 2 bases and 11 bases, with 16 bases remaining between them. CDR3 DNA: TGTGCCAGCAGTGAATATGGAGGGACGAAGTCCCAGCATTTT. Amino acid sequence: CASSEYGGTKSQHF.

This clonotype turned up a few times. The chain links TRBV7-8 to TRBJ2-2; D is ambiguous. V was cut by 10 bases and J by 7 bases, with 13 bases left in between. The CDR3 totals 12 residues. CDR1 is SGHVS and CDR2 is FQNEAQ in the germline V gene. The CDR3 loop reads CAIHKGGGELFF. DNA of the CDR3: TGTGCCATCCACAAGGGTGGCGGGGAGCTGTTTTTT.